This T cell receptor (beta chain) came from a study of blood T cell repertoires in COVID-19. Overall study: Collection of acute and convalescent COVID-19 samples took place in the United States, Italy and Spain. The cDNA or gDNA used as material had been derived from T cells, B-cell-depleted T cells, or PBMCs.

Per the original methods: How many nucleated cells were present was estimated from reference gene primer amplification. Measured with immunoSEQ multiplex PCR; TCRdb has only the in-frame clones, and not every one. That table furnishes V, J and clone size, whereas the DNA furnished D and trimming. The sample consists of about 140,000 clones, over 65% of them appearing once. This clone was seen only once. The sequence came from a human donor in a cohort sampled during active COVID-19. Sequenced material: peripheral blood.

Here the CDR3 reads CASSVVSTTPNEQFF. As DNA, the CDR3 is TGTGCCAGCAGCGTAGTTTCTACCACCCCCAATGAGCAGTTCTTC. V usage is TRBV9 and J usage is TRBJ2-1; D gene ambiguous. This CDR3 is 15 amino acids long. Trimming took 0 bases from V and 6 from J, leaving 13 bases between them. The germline gives CDR1 SGDLS, CDR2 YYNGEE.